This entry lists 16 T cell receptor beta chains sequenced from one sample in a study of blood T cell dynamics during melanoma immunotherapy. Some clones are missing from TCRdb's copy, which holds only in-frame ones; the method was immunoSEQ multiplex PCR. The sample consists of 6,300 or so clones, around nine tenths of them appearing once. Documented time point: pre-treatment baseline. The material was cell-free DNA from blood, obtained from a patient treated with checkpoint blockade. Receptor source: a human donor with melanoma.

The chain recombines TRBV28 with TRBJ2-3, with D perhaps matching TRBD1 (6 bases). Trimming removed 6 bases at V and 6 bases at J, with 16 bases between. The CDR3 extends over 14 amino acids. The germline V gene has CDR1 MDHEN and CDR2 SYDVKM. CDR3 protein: CASRNRVSGDTQYF. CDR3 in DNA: TGTGCCAGCAGGAACAGGGTTTCCGGGGATACGCAGTATTTT.

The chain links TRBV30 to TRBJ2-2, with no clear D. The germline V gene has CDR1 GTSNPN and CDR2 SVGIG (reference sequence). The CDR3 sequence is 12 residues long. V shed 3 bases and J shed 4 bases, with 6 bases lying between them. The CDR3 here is CAWSSSTGELFF. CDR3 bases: TGTGCCTGGAGCTCCAGCACCGGGGAGCTGTTTTTT.

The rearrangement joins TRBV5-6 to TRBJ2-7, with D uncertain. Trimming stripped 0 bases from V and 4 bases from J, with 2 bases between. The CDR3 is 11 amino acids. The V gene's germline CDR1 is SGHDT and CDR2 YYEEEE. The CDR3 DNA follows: TGTGCCAGCAGCTTGGGATACGAGCAGTACTTC. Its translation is CASSLGYEQYF.

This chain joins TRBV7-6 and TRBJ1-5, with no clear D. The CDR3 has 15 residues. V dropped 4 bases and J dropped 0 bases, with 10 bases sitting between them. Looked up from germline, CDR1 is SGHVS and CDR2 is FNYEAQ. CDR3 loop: CASSYRLYSNQPQHF. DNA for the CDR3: TGTGCCAGCAGCTACAGACTCTATAGCAATCAGCCCCAGCATTTT. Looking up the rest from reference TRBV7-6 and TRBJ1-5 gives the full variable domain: GAGVSQSPRYKVTKRGQDVALRCDPISGHVSLYWYRQALGQGPEFLTYFNYEAQQDKSGLPNDRFSAERPEGSISTLTIQRTEQRDSAMYRCASSYRLYSNQPQHFGDGTRLSIL.

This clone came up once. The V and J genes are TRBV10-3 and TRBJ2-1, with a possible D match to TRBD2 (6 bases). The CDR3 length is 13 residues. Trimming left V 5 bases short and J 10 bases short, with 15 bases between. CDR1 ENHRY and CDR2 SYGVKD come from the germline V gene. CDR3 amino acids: CAISPAGRGEQFF. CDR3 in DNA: TGTGCCATCAGTCCAGCCGGGAGAGGGGAGCAGTTCTTC.

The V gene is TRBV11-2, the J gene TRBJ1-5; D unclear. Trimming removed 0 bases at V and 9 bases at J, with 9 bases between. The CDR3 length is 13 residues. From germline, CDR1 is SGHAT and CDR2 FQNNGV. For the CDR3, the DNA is TGTGCCAGCAGCTTAGAGGCTGGCCTGCCCCAGCATTTT. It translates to CASSLEAGLPQHF.

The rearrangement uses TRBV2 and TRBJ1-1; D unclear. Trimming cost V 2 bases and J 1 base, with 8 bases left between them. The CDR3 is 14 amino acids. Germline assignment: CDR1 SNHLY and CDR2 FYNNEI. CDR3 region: CASSERGQNTEAFF. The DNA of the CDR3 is TGTGCCAGCAGTGAACGTGGCCAGAACACTGAAGCTTTCTTT. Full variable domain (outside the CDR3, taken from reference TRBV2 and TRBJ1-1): EPEVTQTPSHQVTQMGQEVILRCVPISNHLYFYWYRQILGQKVEFLVSFYNNEISEKSEIFDDQFSVERPDGSNFTLKIRSTKLEDSAMYFCASSERGQNTEAFFGQGTRLTVV.

CDR3 residues: CASSLDGQGGYEQYF. The DNA for the CDR3 is TGTGCCAGCAGCTTAGACGGACAGGGCGGCTACGAGCAGTACTTC. The chain joins TRBV7-2 to TRBJ2-7; 8 bases align to TRBD1. This CDR3 region has 15 residues. The J segment lost 3 bases and the V segment lost 1 base, leaving 5 bases of the junction unmatched. CDR1 and CDR2 from the germline V gene are SGHTA and FQGNSA.

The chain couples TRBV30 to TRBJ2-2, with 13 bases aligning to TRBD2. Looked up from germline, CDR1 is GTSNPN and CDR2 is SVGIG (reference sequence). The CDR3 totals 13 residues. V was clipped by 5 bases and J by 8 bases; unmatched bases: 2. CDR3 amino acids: CAWGTSGNGELFF. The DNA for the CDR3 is TGTGCCTGGGGGACTAGCGGGAATGGGGAGCTGTTTTTT. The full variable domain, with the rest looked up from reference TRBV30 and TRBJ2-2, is SQTIHQWPATLVQPVGSPLSLECTVEGTSNPNLYWYRQAAGRGLQLLFYSVGIGQISSEVPQNLSASRPQDRQFILSSKKLLLSDSGFYLCAWGTSGNGELFFGEGSRLTVL.

This CDR3 reads CASSQESGREQYF. Here the CDR3 DNA reads TGCGCCAGCAGCCAAGAGTCTGGGAGAGAGCAGTACTTC. This chain links TRBV4-1 with TRBJ2-5; possibly TRBD2 for D (5 bases). The V gene lost 0 bases and the J gene lost 11 bases, with 13 bases spanning the gap. The CDR3 covers 13 residues. Per the germline V gene, CDR1 is MGHRA and CDR2 is YSYEKL.

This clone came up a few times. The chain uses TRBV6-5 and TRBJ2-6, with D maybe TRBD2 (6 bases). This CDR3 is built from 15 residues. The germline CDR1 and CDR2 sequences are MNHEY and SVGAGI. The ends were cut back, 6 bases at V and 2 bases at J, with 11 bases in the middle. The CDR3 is CASSLSSAGANVLTF. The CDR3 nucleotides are TGTGCCAGCAGCTTATCTAGCGCTGGGGCCAACGTCCTGACTTTC.

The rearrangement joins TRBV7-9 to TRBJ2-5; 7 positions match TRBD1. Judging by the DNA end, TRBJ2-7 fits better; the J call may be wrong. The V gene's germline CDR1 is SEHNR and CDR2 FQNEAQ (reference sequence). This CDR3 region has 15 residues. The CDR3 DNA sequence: TGTGCCAGCAGCCTTCCGGGACAGCCATTCTACGAGCAGTACTTC. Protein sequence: CASSLPGQPFYEQYF.

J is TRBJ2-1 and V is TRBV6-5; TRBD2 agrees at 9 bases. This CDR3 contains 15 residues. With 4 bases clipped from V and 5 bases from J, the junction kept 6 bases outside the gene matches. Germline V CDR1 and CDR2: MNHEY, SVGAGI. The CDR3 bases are TGTGCCAGCAGTTTGCTAGCGGGGCCGAACAATGAGCAGTTCTTC. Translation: CASSLLAGPNNEQFF.

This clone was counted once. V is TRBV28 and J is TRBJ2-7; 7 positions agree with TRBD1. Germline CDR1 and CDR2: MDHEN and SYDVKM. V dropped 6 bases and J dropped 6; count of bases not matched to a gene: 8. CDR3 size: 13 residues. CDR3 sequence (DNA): TGTGCCAGCAGACCTCGGGACAGACTCGAGCAGTACTTC. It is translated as CASRPRDRLEQYF.

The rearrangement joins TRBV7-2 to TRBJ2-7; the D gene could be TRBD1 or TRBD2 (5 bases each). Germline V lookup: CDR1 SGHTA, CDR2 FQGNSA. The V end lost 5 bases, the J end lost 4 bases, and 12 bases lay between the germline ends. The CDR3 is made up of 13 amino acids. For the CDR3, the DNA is TGTGCCAGCAGCAAACGGGGACCTTACGAGCAGTACTTC. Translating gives CASSKRGPYEQYF. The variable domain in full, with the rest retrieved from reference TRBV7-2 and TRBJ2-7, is GAGVSQSPSNKVTEKGKDVELRCDPISGHTALYWYRQSLGQGLEFLIYFQGNSAPDKSGLPSDRFSAERTGGSVSTLTIQRTQQEDSAVYLCASSKRGPYEQYFGPGTRLTVT.

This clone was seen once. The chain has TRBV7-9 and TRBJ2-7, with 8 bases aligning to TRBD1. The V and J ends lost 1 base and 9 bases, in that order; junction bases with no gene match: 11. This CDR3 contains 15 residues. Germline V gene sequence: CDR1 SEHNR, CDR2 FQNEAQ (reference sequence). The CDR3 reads CASSLVSGQGAAQYF. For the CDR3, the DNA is TGTGCCAGCAGCTTAGTTTCAGGGCAGGGGGCCGCGCAGTACTTC.